The 20 T cell receptor beta chains below all came from one sample that was sequenced in a study of shared T cell receptors in the human thymus. TCRdb keeps only in-frame clones here, not all; method: immunoSEQ multiplex PCR. The sample has some 660,000 clones, approximately 87% seen once. These same data were also listed under a study on human thymus T cells.

The sequencing input was thymocytes. The receptors shown here come from a boy in the first two years of life with a congenital heart defect.

The sample holds a few counts of this clone. V gene TRBV11-2 combines with J gene TRBJ1-2; no clear D gene. Trimming stripped 0 bases from V and 0 bases from J, with 14 bases between. The germline CDR1 and CDR2 sequences are SGHAT and FQNNGV. The CDR3 is made up of 17 amino acids. In nucleotides, the CDR3 is TGTGCCAGCAGCTTAGAGCCCACGCTTGGAGCTAACTATGGCTACACCTTC. Translation gives CASSLEPTLGANYGYTF.

The chain recombines TRBV28 with TRBJ1-5; D gene unclear. CDR1 is MDHEN and CDR2 is SYDVKM in the germline V gene. V was clipped by 3 bases and J by 5 bases, with 20 bases between them. This CDR3 is built from 17 residues. DNA for the CDR3: TGTGCCAGCAGTTTTAGGGCCGGGCCCCTCGGGGATCAGCCCCAGCATTTT. Translation: CASSFRAGPLGDQPQHF.

The J gene is TRBJ2-5, the V gene TRBV27, with D perhaps matching TRBD2 (6 bases). V was cut by 8 bases and J by 7 bases, with 17 bases left in between. This CDR3 is built from 13 residues. Germline loops: CDR1 MNHEY, CDR2 SMNVEV (reference sequence). This chain's CDR3 is CASSITDGGTQYF. The CDR3 DNA reads as TGTGCCAGCTCCATAACGGACGGGGGGACCCAGTACTTC.

This clone was detected only once. CDR3 residues: CASSEADPHQAGAYEQYF. CDR3 nucleotides: TGTGCCAGCAGTGAAGCGGACCCCCATCAGGCAGGGGCCTACGAGCAGTACTTC. This chain connects TRBV6-1 to TRBJ2-7, with D possibly being TRBD1 (6 bases). This CDR3 is built from 18 residues. The germline V gene has CDR1 MNHNS and CDR2 SASEGT. V was clipped by 0 bases and J by 2 bases, with 20 bases between them.

The CDR3 bases are TGCGCCAGCAGCCAAGAAGTGTGGGGCCTACAGGGTGTACACTTT. Protein sequence: CASSQEVWGLQGVHF. V is TRBV4-1 and J is TRBJ1-6; a weak D match, TRBD1 (6 bases). The CDR3 has 15 residues. With 0 bases removed from V and 19 bases from J, the gap between germline ends came to 22 bases. CDR1 is MGHRA, CDR2 YSYEKL, per germline.

V usage is TRBV4-3 and J usage is TRBJ2-5; 8 bases align to TRBD1. This CDR3 contains 17 residues. The germline CDR1 and CDR2 sequences are LGHNA and YSLEER. Trimming at V came to 2 bases and at J to 1 base, leaving 9 bases not matched to a gene. DNA of the CDR3: TGCGCCAGCAGCCAAAAAACCGGGACAGGACTCCAAGAGACCCAGTACTTC. Translation: CASSQKTGTGLQETQYF.

The chain is built from TRBV5-5 and TRBJ1-4; a weak D match, TRBD1 (5 bases). CDR3 length: 15 residues. Per the germline V gene, CDR1 is SGHKS and CDR2 is YYEKEE (reference sequence). V was clipped by 3 bases and J by 0 bases, with 9 bases between them. The CDR3 loop reads CASSSGQSTNEKLFF. CDR3 sequence (DNA): TGTGCCAGCAGCTCTGGACAATCAACTAATGAAAAACTGTTTTTT.

This clone was detected only once. The CDR3 loop reads CASSLPDQPQHF. The CDR3 DNA follows: TGTGCCAGCAGCCTACCCGATCAGCCCCAGCATTTT. The rearrangement joins TRBV28 to TRBJ1-5, with unresolved D. The germline V gene has CDR1 MDHEN and CDR2 SYDVKM. This CDR3 has 12 residues. Trimming left V 6 bases short and J 5 bases short, with 8 bases between. The complete variable domain, with remaining parts taken from reference TRBV28 and TRBJ1-5, reads DVKVTQSSRYLVKRTGEKVFLECVQDMDHENMFWYRQDPGLGLRLIYFSYDVKMKEKGDIPEGYSVSREKKERFSLILESASTNQTSMYLCASSLPDQPQHFGDGTRLSIL.

This chain joins TRBV10-3 and TRBJ1-3; D gene unclear. Looked up from germline, CDR1 is ENHRY and CDR2 is SYGVKD. The CDR3 spans 13 residues. The V and J ends lost 3 bases and 2 bases respectively, with 5 bases between them. The chain's CDR3 is CAISDPAGNTIYF. CDR3 nucleotides: TGTGCCATCAGTGATCCGGCTGGAAACACCATATATTTT.

CDR3 nucleotides: TGCGCCAGCAGCTGGCCCCAGACTAGCGGGAGGGGGAATGAGCAGTTCTTC. Its translation: CASSWPQTSGRGNEQFF. The V gene is TRBV5-1, the J gene TRBJ2-1; the match to TRBD2 covers 14 bases. The CDR3 covers 17 residues. The germline V gene has CDR1 SGHRS and CDR2 YFSETQ. The V and J ends lost 3 bases and 7 bases, in that order; junction bases with no gene match: 9.

The chain has TRBV9 and TRBJ2-1, with D perhaps TRBD2 (7 bases). Germline V gives CDR1 SGDLS, CDR2 YYNGEE. This CDR3 is 14 amino acids long. V lost 3 bases and J 2 bases, leaving 9 bases between the germline ends. The CDR3 DNA follows: TGTGCCAGCAGCGGGGGGGGCACCTACAATGAGCAGTTCTTC. Translation: CASSGGGTYNEQFF.

The gene calls are TRBV5-4 and TRBJ1-3; 8 nucleotides line up with TRBD1. The CDR3 spans 17 residues. The V gene's germline CDR1 is SGHNT and CDR2 YYREEE (reference sequence). Germline trimming cut 3 bases from V and 0 bases from J; bases unmatched to any gene: 8. The CDR3 is CASSSGQGGSSGNTIYF. CDR3 nucleotide sequence: TGTGCCAGCAGCTCTGGACAGGGAGGCAGCTCTGGAAACACCATATATTTT. The full variable domain, its missing parts supplied by reference TRBV5-4 and TRBJ1-3, is ETGVTQSPTHLIKTRGQQVTLRCSSQSGHNTVSWYQQALGQGPQFIFQYYREEENGRGNFPPRFSGLQFPNYSSELNVNALELDDSALYLCASSSGQGGSSGNTIYFGEGSWLTVV.

The rearrangement links TRBV4-3 to TRBJ1-1, with 8 bases that match TRBD1. V dropped 0 bases and J dropped 1; count of bases not matched to a gene: 22. CDR3 length equals 22 residues. The germline gives CDR1 LGHNA, CDR2 YSLEER. CDR3 coding DNA: TGCGCCAGCAGCCAAGATCGTCGGACAGGGCTCGAGAAGGAGTGTAGGAACACTGAAGCTTTCTTT. This encodes CASSQDRRTGLEKECRNTEAFF.

The CDR3 region has the DNA TGCGCCAGCAGCCCCCACATCATAAAGGAGCTATATGGCTACACCTTC. Translating gives CASSPHIIKELYGYTF. The V gene is TRBV4-1, the J gene TRBJ1-2, with D uncertain. Trimming stripped 4 bases from V and 5 bases from J, with 20 bases between. Per germline, CDR1 MGHRA and CDR2 YSYEKL. The CDR3 loop spans 16 amino acids.

The CDR3 nucleotides are TGTGCCAGCAGTGAAGCGCTTCGGTTTTGGAGCTACTTC. Residues: CASSEALRFWSYF. This chain joins TRBV6-1 and TRBJ2-5, with no clear D. Germline loops: CDR1 MNHNS, CDR2 SASEGT. There are 13 residues in the CDR3. The V gene lost 0 bases and the J gene lost 14 bases, with 16 bases spanning the gap.

The rearrangement links TRBV7-4 to TRBJ1-4; D is undetermined. CDR3 length: 13 residues. Germline V CDR1 and CDR2: SGHVT, SQSDAQ. The germline V and J ends were trimmed by 5 bases and 7 bases, with 11 bases remaining between them. Here the CDR3 reads CASSPPGGEKLFF. The CDR3 region has the DNA TGTGCCAGCAGCCCCCCGGGAGGTGAAAAACTGTTTTTT.

The chain carries TRBV7-8 and TRBJ2-7; a weak D match, TRBD2 (6 bases). This CDR3 contains 14 residues. V shed 1 base and J shed 2 bases, with 9 bases lying between them. Per the germline V gene, CDR1 is SGHVS and CDR2 is FQNEAQ. CDR3 nucleotide sequence: TGTGCCAGCAGCTTAGAACGGGAGCCCTACGAGCAGTACTTC. Its translation: CASSLEREPYEQYF.

V and J are TRBV4-3 and TRBJ2-5, with 7 bases that match TRBD2. Germline CDR1 reads LGHNA; CDR2 reads YSLEER. The CDR3 is 17 amino acids. With 0 bases clipped from V and 1 base from J, the junction kept 8 bases outside the gene matches. This CDR3 reads CASSQDQVSGPQETQYF. CDR3 sequence (DNA): TGCGCCAGCAGCCAAGATCAAGTTAGCGGGCCCCAAGAGACCCAGTACTTC.

This chain connects TRBV6-5 to TRBJ2-2, with 7 positions matching TRBD1. J gave up 6 bases and V 1 base, and 8 bases lay outside the gene matches. Germline-derived CDR1 and CDR2 are MNHEY and SVGAGI. The CDR3 has 16 amino acids. The CDR3 protein is CASSYYTTGPAGELFF. For the CDR3, the DNA is TGTGCCAGCAGTTACTACACGACAGGGCCGGCCGGGGAGCTGTTTTTT.

The V gene is TRBV29-1, the J gene TRBJ2-5; 9 nucleotides match TRBD2. Germline CDR1 SQVTM, CDR2 ANQGSEA. The CDR3 totals 21 residues. V dropped 5 bases and J dropped 1; count of bases not matched to a gene: 26. The CDR3 sequence is CSVQGGSGAGGTRPVQETQYF. The CDR3 bases are TGCAGCGTTCAAGGGGGCTCCGGGGCGGGGGGGACTAGGCCAGTCCAAGAGACCCAGTACTTC.